This TCR beta chain emerged from a study of radiotherapy plus CTLA-4 blockade in lung cancer. As for the study in general: Patients showed objective responses in 15% to 20% of cases and disease control in under 40%. General observations from the study: Strongest reported response predictors: early blood clone changes and post-radiation interferon-beta. Radiotherapy plus ipilimumab was followed by expansion in blood of tumor-derived TCR clones.

For this clone: The antigen is undetermined.

TCRdb's table, derived via immunoSEQ multiplex PCR, lists solely in-frame clones and lacks some. The top ten hold 7.5% to 9.5% of the sample, which has tens of thousands of clones, about four fifths seen once. CDR3 length: 18 residues. Looked up from germline, CDR1 is LGHNA and CDR2 is YSLEER. After removal of 4 bases from V and 3 bases from J, the junction contained 9 bases not matched to a gene. This specimen was peripheral blood, taken from a patient treated with radiotherapy plus ipilimumab. This chain uses TRBV4-3 with TRBJ2-1, with TRBD2 identical over 13 bases. The receptor's source is a human donor with non-small cell lung cancer who had a complete response to radiotherapy plus ipilimumab. The CDR3 is CASSRGLAGARGYNEQFF. The DNA of the CDR3 is TGCGCCAGCAGCCGCGGACTAGCGGGAGCGAGGGGCTACAATGAGCAGTTCTTC.